The 30 T cell receptor beta chains listed next were all sequenced from one sample in a study of cytomegalovirus exposure and HLA in healthy donors. This PCR relied on a set of 60 Vbeta primers and 13 Jbeta primers. Sequencing was performed with immunoSEQ multiplex PCR; in TCRdb, only in-frame clones are kept and a portion is missing. The table has about 180,000 clones, around 80% seen once. The sample comprised PBMCs. Receptors were obtained from a girl aged 5-17 years in good health and CMV-seropositive.

The CDR3 here is CASSLGGTSTYEQYF. The CDR3 nucleotides read TGCGCCAGCAGCTTGGGCGGGACGTCGACCTACGAGCAGTACTTC. The V and J genes are TRBV5-1 and TRBJ2-7; maybe TRBD2 (6 bases). Trimming removed 0 bases at V and 2 bases at J, with 12 bases between. CDR1 and CDR2 (germline): SGHRS, YFSETQ. This CDR3 region has 15 residues.

This chain links TRBV28 with TRBJ1-5, with TRBD1 identical over 9 bases. The trim removed 2 bases at V and 0 bases at J, leaving 8 bases unmatched. Germline V CDR1 and CDR2: MDHEN, SYDVKM. This CDR3 has 18 amino acids. The CDR3 DNA reads as TGTGCCAGCAGTTTAGGGACAGGGCTCCCCTATAGCAATCAGCCCCAGCATTTT. Translation gives CASSLGTGLPYSNQPQHF.

The chain combines TRBV19 with TRBJ1-1; D unclear. The CDR3 spans 15 residues. V shed 4 bases and J shed 0 bases, with 12 bases lying between them. The V gene's germline CDR1 is LNHDA and CDR2 SQIVND (reference sequence). The CDR3 loop reads CASSREGSLNTEAFF. CDR3 DNA: TGTGCCAGTAGTAGGGAGGGCAGCCTGAACACTGAAGCTTTCTTT.

The chain carries TRBV5-1 and TRBJ2-7, with 8 bases that match TRBD2. Germline CDR1 reads SGHRS; CDR2 reads YFSETQ. V trimming: 3 bases; J trimming: 1 base; junction bases outside the gene matches: 9. CDR3 length: 16 residues. The CDR3 sequence: CASSSGGVAGSYEQYF. In DNA, the CDR3 is TGCGCCAGCAGCTCGGGAGGGGTAGCGGGATCCTACGAGCAGTACTTC.

The CDR3, as DNA: TGTGCCAGCAGTTCTGGACAGGGTAAATATGGCTACACCTTC. This translates into CASSSGQGKYGYTF. The gene calls are TRBV27 and TRBJ1-2, with 8 bases that match TRBD1. J lost 5 bases, V lost 4 bases, and 6 bases had no gene match. This CDR3 is built from 14 residues. CDR1 and CDR2 from the germline V gene are MNHEY and SMNVEV (reference sequence).

This chain connects TRBV6-6 to TRBJ1-3; no clear D gene. From germline, CDR1 is MNHNY and CDR2 SVGAGI (reference sequence). Trimming cost V 2 bases and J 1 base, with 12 bases left between them. The CDR3 spans 16 residues. CDR3 loop: CASSYPHGVSGNTIYF. DNA of the CDR3: TGTGCCAGCAGTTACCCGCACGGGGTATCTGGAAACACCATATATTTT.

The J gene is TRBJ1-3, the V gene TRBV9, with D uncertain. The V and J ends lost 0 bases and 3 bases respectively, with 7 bases between them. The CDR3 runs 14 residues. Germline values: CDR1 SGDLS, CDR2 YYNGEE. The CDR3 DNA follows: TGTGCCAGCAGCGTAGGCGGGGTTGGAAACACCATATATTTT. Translation: CASSVGGVGNTIYF.

The gene calls are TRBV19 and TRBJ1-5; no reliable D call. V lost 6 bases to trimming and J lost 4 bases, with 7 bases between them. This CDR3 region has 12 residues. The germline CDR1 and CDR2 sequences are LNHDA and SQIVND (reference sequence). CDR3 DNA: TGTGCCAGTAGACAATCAAATCAGCCCCAGCATTTT. It specifies CASRQSNQPQHF.

The rearrangement joins TRBV6-5 to TRBJ2-3, with D hard to call. Germline V gene lookup returns CDR1 MNHEY and CDR2 SVGAGI. The CDR3 extends over 15 amino acids. Trimming removed 0 bases from V and 2 bases from J, with 9 bases in between. The CDR3 nucleotides read TGTGCCAGCAGTTACTCCGCGGTAATCACAGATACGCAGTATTTT. As protein: CASSYSAVITDTQYF.

This chain joins TRBV7-9 and TRBJ1-3, with D perhaps TRBD1 (6 bases). With 3 bases removed from V and 1 base from J, the gap between germline ends came to 13 bases. Germline V gene lookup returns CDR1 SEHNR and CDR2 FQNEAQ (reference sequence). The CDR3 is made up of 16 amino acids. The CDR3 DNA sequence: TGTGCCAGCAGCTTTGCTACGGGGACATCTGGAAACACCATATATTTT. The encoded protein is CASSFATGTSGNTIYF.

The gene calls are TRBV10-2 and TRBJ2-1; 8 bases are a match to TRBD1. This CDR3 is built from 17 residues. The ends lost 2 bases at V and 3 bases at J; junction bases unmatched: 9. Germline CDR1 and CDR2: WSHSY and SAAADI. The CDR3 protein is CASSEPGTGVFYNEQFF. CDR3 DNA: TGCGCCAGCAGTGAGCCCGGGACAGGCGTATTCTACAATGAGCAGTTCTTC.

The sample holds one count of this clone. V and J are TRBV20-1 and TRBJ1-1; D remains unclear. Trimming left V 0 bases short and J 7 bases short, with 6 bases between. The CDR3 contains 11 residues. Germline V gene data show CDR1 as DFQATT and CDR2 as SNEGSKA (reference sequence). The DNA of the CDR3 is TGCAGTGCTAGAGAAAGCCTTGAAGCTTTCTTT. Translating it yields CSARESLEAFF.

The genes are TRBV6-1 and TRBJ1-2; D might be TRBD1 (6 bases). The CDR3 consists of 14 residues. With 3 bases removed from V and 3 bases from J, the gap between germline ends came to 11 bases. Germline lookup yields CDR1 MNHNS and CDR2 SASEGT. The CDR3 protein is CASSDRTGYYGYTF. CDR3 nucleotides: TGTGCCAGCAGTGACCGTACAGGGTACTATGGCTACACCTTC.

This clone appeared a few times. The chain couples TRBV6-5 to TRBJ2-5, with 7 bases lining up with TRBD2. Per the germline V gene, CDR1 is MNHEY and CDR2 is SVGAGI. V shed 7 bases and J 2 bases; nucleotides not matched to a gene: 10. The length of the CDR3 is 15 residues. DNA of the CDR3: TGTGCCAGCACAACTGGGACTAAAAATCAAGAGACCCAGTACTTC. Its protein product is CASTTGTKNQETQYF.

This clone turned up a few times. The V call is TRBV25-1, the J call TRBJ2-1; TRBD1 agrees at 10 bases. The CDR3 loop spans 16 amino acids. V lost 4 bases to trimming and J lost 8 bases; unmatched junction nucleotides: 11. CDR1 MGHDK and CDR2 SYGVNS come from the germline V gene. The chain's CDR3 is CASSVRLDRGGDEQFF. The CDR3 region has the DNA TGTGCCAGCAGTGTCCGCCTGGACAGGGGGGGGGATGAGCAGTTCTTC. Full variable domain (rest looked up from reference TRBV25-1 and TRBJ2-1): EADIYQTPRYLVIGTGKKITLECSQTMGHDKMYWYQQDPGMELHLIHYSYGVNSTEKGDLSSESTVSRIRTEHFPLTLESARPSHTSQYLCASSVRLDRGGDEQFFGPGTRLTVL.

This clone is a singleton in its sample. J is TRBJ1-2 and V is TRBV4-1; a possible D gene is TRBD1 (5 bases). Per the germline V gene, CDR1 is MGHRA and CDR2 is YSYEKL. Trimming removed 0 bases at V and 8 bases at J, with 13 bases between. The CDR3 sequence is 14 residues long. DNA for the CDR3: TGCGCCAGCAGCCAAGACTCGGACATCTGGGGCTACACCTTC. Its protein product is CASSQDSDIWGYTF.

CDR3 in amino acids: CASSLGGTSGNTGELFF. In nucleotides, the CDR3 is TGTGCCAGCAGCTTGGGTGGGACTAGCGGGAACACCGGGGAGCTGTTTTTT. V is TRBV5-4 and J is TRBJ2-2; the match to TRBD2 covers 11 bases. This CDR3 is built from 17 residues. Germline trimming cut 0 bases from V and 1 base from J; bases unmatched to any gene: 2. Germline values: CDR1 SGHNT, CDR2 YYREEE (reference sequence).

The J gene is TRBJ1-2, the V gene TRBV15; D is unclear. Trimming pared 3 bases from V and 5 bases from J, leaving 10 bases between. The germline V gene encodes CDR1 LNHNV and CDR2 YYDKDF (reference sequence). The CDR3 loop spans 13 amino acids. DNA for the CDR3: TGTGCCACCAGCAGGGCTACGGGATATGGCTACACCTTC. Its translation is CATSRATGYGYTF. The variable domain in full, completed from reference TRBV15 and TRBJ1-2, reads DAMVIQNPRYQVTQFGKPVTLSCSQTLNHNVMYWYQQKSSQAPKLLFHYYDKDFNNEADTPDNFQSRRPNTSFCFLDIRSPGLGDTAMYLCATSRATGYGYTFGSGTRLTVV.

The V call is TRBV27, the J call TRBJ1-1; TRBD1 is a possible D gene (6 bases). The CDR3 covers 14 residues. From germline, CDR1 is MNHEY and CDR2 SMNVEV (reference sequence). V lost 9 bases to trimming and J lost 1 base, with 15 bases between them. The DNA for the CDR3 is TGTGCCAGGAAAGCCTCACAGGGGAACACTGAAGCTTTCTTT. This codes for CARKASQGNTEAFF.

This sequence joins TRBV19 and TRBJ2-7; 9 bases are shared with TRBD1. V lost 6 bases, J lost 7 bases, and 7 bases stayed unmatched. This CDR3 comprises 13 residues. Germline V lookup: CDR1 LNHDA, CDR2 SQIVND (reference sequence). CDR3 coding DNA: TGTGCCAGTAGCCGGGGACAGGGTTTTGAGCAGTACTTC. This sequence encodes CASSRGQGFEQYF.

The chain links TRBV7-2 to TRBJ1-2; D may be TRBD1 (6 bases). V shed 3 bases and J shed 4 bases, with 15 bases lying between them. Germline CDR1 reads SGHTA; CDR2 reads FQGNSA. The CDR3 has 15 amino acids. CDR3 DNA sequence: TGTGCCAGCAGCTTTCGGACAGCCCGCACCTATGGCTACACCTTC. This sequence encodes CASSFRTARTYGYTF.

This chain uses TRBV7-6 with TRBJ2-1; 10 bases line up with TRBD2. V lost 5 bases to trimming and J lost 4 bases; unmatched junction nucleotides: 8. The germline V gene has CDR1 SGHVS and CDR2 FNYEAQ. CDR3 length equals 16 residues. The CDR3: CASSPLAGVIYNEQFF. CDR3 coding DNA: TGTGCCAGCAGCCCTCTAGCGGGAGTAATTTACAATGAGCAGTTCTTC.

The chain links TRBV5-4 to TRBJ2-7; D ambiguous. This CDR3 region has 16 residues. Trimming took 4 bases from V and 2 from J, leaving 19 bases between them. Per the germline V gene, CDR1 is SGHNT and CDR2 is YYREEE (reference sequence). The CDR3 DNA reads as TGTGCCAGCAGCATACCACCCAACTCGAAACCCTACGAGCAGTACTTC. Translating it yields CASSIPPNSKPYEQYF.

This clone was seen a handful of times. The chain joins TRBV19 to TRBJ2-3; 8 bases fit TRBD2. The CDR3 totals 15 residues. CDR1 LNHDA and CDR2 SQIVND come from the germline V gene (reference sequence). V trimming: 4 bases; J trimming: 0 bases; junction bases outside the gene matches: 3. The CDR3 protein is CASSRRGASTDTQYF. CDR3 bases: TGTGCCAGTAGTAGGCGGGGGGCTAGCACAGATACGCAGTATTTT.

This sequence joins TRBV6-4 and TRBJ2-1; 11 bases map to TRBD2. Germline assignment: CDR1 MRHNA and CDR2 SNTAGT. V shed 3 bases, J shed 3 bases, and the junction held 4 bases outside the gene matches. The CDR3 has 16 amino acids. The CDR3 DNA reads TGTGCCAGCAGTGAATCGACTAGCGGGGACTACAATGAGCAGTTCTTC. Translation gives CASSESTSGDYNEQFF.

This chain connects TRBV6-5 to TRBJ2-1; 10 bases fit TRBD1. Germline values: CDR1 MNHEY, CDR2 SVGAGI. The CDR3 runs 15 residues. With 4 bases clipped from V and 13 bases from J, the junction kept 13 bases outside the gene matches. CDR3 coding DNA: TGTGCCAGCAGTTCCCCGGGACAGGGGCGGCTTCGCCAGTTCTTC. It codes for CASSSPGQGRLRQFF.

Comment on this clone: The sample has other DNA sequences that encode this CDR3 too. The chain carries TRBV18 and TRBJ2-7, with D perhaps TRBD2 (5 bases). V was cut by 3 bases and J by 1 base, with 7 bases left in between. Germline V CDR1 and CDR2: KGHSH, LQKENI. This CDR3 spans 13 amino acids. CDR3 nucleotide sequence: TGTGCCAGCTCACCGGGAGAATCCTACGAGCAGTACTTC. Encoded protein: CASSPGESYEQYF.

The chain uses TRBV4-1 and TRBJ2-5; TRBD2 agrees at 8 bases. The germline gives CDR1 MGHRA, CDR2 YSYEKL. The junction had 3 bases not matched to a gene; V was cut back by 0 bases and J by 3 bases. CDR3 size: 15 residues. The CDR3 is CASSQDSSGKETQYF. DNA for the CDR3: TGCGCCAGCAGCCAAGATAGTAGCGGGAAAGAGACCCAGTACTTC.

This rearrangement joins TRBV12-5 to TRBJ1-1; possible D gene TRBD1, 6 bases. CDR1 and CDR2 from the germline V gene are LGHNT and FRNRAP. Trimming shortened V by 1 base and J by 3 bases, and 18 bases separated the two germline ends. The CDR3 sequence is 17 residues long. DNA for the CDR3: TGTGCTAGTGGTTTGGGAGGACCTGAACCAGGGGACACTGAAGCTTTCTTT. Encoded protein: CASGLGGPEPGDTEAFF.

Regarding this clone: An end of the junction differs from the germline gene, which may be a read error. Other DNA sequences of this sample code for an identical CDR3. V and J are TRBV30 and TRBJ1-5; possibly TRBD1 for D (5 bases). CDR3 length: 16 amino acids. Germline loops: CDR1 GTSNPN, CDR2 SVGIG (reference sequence). CDR3 residues: CAWSPLTGVSNQPQHF. The CDR3 DNA follows: TGCGCCTGGAGTCCATTGACGGGGGTTAGCAATCAGCCCCAGCATTTT.